One and the same sample provided the 27 T cell receptor beta chains below, sequenced in a study of blood T cell repertoires in COVID-19. This table comes from immunoSEQ multiplex PCR, and its TCRdb copy is limited to in-frame clones, with some not included. In the table there are 200,000 to 300,000 clones, roughly nine tenths of which are singletons. The sample was peripheral blood. These receptors were collected from a man aged 55-75 years with acute or convalescent COVID-19.

The chain has TRBV29-1 and TRBJ1-4; D unresolved. Per the germline V gene, CDR1 is SQVTM and CDR2 is ANQGSEA. This CDR3 region has 15 residues. V was shortened by 6 bases and J by 0 bases, with 14 bases between the two germline ends. The CDR3 reads CSVSDQPATNEKLFF. The CDR3 nucleotides are TGCAGCGTCAGCGACCAGCCTGCAACTAATGAAAAACTGTTTTTT. The variable domain in full, with the rest retrieved from reference TRBV29-1 and TRBJ1-4, is SAVISQKPSRDICQRGTSLTIQCQVDSQVTMMFWYRQQPGQSLTLIATANQGSEATYESGFVIDKFPISRPNLTFSTLTVSNMSPEDSSIYLCSVSDQPATNEKLFFGSGTQLSVL.

The chain couples TRBV6-6 to TRBJ1-5; 7 bases match TRBD1. The trim removed 2 bases at V and 5 bases at J, leaving 6 bases unmatched. This CDR3 comprises 15 residues. Germline lookup yields CDR1 MNHNY and CDR2 SVGAGI (reference sequence). The CDR3 protein is CASSYRVQGDQPQHF. DNA of the CDR3: TGTGCCAGCAGTTACCGGGTTCAGGGGGATCAGCCCCAGCATTTT.

This clone was counted only a few times. This chain joins TRBV5-1 and TRBJ2-1; 8 nucleotides match TRBD1. V shed 4 bases, J shed 5 bases, and the junction held 5 bases outside the gene matches. The CDR3 has 14 residues. The germline CDR1 and CDR2 sequences are SGHRS and YFSETQ. CDR3 loop: CASSGGTGNNEQFF. The CDR3 DNA reads TGCGCCAGCAGCGGGGGGACAGGCAACAATGAGCAGTTCTTC.

The V call is TRBV19, the J call TRBJ1-5, with D possibly matching TRBD1 (5 bases). Trimming took off 7 bases at V and 1 base at J, with 11 bases between the two ends. Germline V gene sequence: CDR1 LNHDA, CDR2 SQIVND (reference sequence). The CDR3 runs 14 residues. CDR3 bases: TGTGCCAGTACCGCAGGGATCAGCAATCAGCCCCAGCATTTT. Translation gives CASTAGISNQPQHF.

The rearrangement joins TRBV2 to TRBJ2-3; 10 nucleotides line up with TRBD1. CDR3 size: 17 residues. CDR1 is SNHLY, CDR2 FYNNEI, per germline. V trimming: 6 bases; J trimming: 3 bases; junction bases outside the gene matches: 12. The CDR3 nucleotides read TGTGCCAGCAGCCGGAACGACAGGGGGCTTGGGACAGATACGCAGTATTTT. Translation: CASSRNDRGLGTDTQYF.

J is TRBJ2-5 and V is TRBV10-3, with 9 bases lining up with TRBD1. The CDR3 consists of 14 residues. CDR1 ENHRY and CDR2 SYGVKD come from the germline V gene. V dropped 4 bases and J dropped 5; count of bases not matched to a gene: 5. In DNA form, the CDR3 reads TGTGCCATCAGTGGGGACAGGGATTCGGAGACCCAGTACTTC. Its protein is CAISGDRDSETQYF.

The chain carries TRBV6-2 or TRBV6-3 and TRBJ2-1; 9 bases align to TRBD2. The germline gives CDR1 MNHEY, CDR2 SVGEGT. V lost 4 bases, J lost 6 bases, and 4 bases stayed unmatched. The CDR3 spans 14 residues. The CDR3 bases are TGTGCCAGCAGTTTTGCGGGAGGGGGCAATGAGCAGTTCTTC. Amino acids: CASSFAGGGNEQFF.

This rearrangement joins TRBV5-1 to TRBJ2-3; 8 nucleotides line up with TRBD2. V shed 6 bases, J shed 5 bases, and the junction held 11 bases outside the gene matches. The germline V gene has CDR1 SGHRS and CDR2 YFSETQ. The CDR3 has 15 residues. The CDR3 nucleotides are TGCGCCAGCACCCTGTCGGGAGGGCTTAAAGATACGCAGTATTTT. As protein: CASTLSGGLKDTQYF.

The chain combines TRBV29-1 with TRBJ2-3; 13 bases match TRBD2. CDR1 SQVTM and CDR2 ANQGSEA come from the germline V gene. V lost 4 bases, J lost 6 bases, and 7 bases stayed unmatched. This CDR3 contains 15 residues. CDR3 sequence (DNA): TGCAGCGTTGCCCGGACTAGCGGGAGTTCGGATACGCAGTATTTT. This encodes CSVARTSGSSDTQYF.

The chain carries TRBV7-9 and TRBJ2-5; 10 bases fit TRBD2. CDR3 length equals 16 residues. V shed 5 bases and J 9 bases; nucleotides not matched to a gene: 15. CDR1 is SEHNR, CDR2 FQNEAQ, per germline (reference sequence). Here the CDR3 reads CASSILAGSAGGAQYF. The CDR3 DNA follows: TGTGCCAGCAGCATACTAGCGGGATCTGCTGGGGGAGCCCAGTACTTC. Together with reference TRBV7-9 and TRBJ2-5, the CDR3 gives the full variable domain: DTGVSQNPRHKITKRGQNVTFRCDPISEHNRLYWYRQTLGQGPEFLTYFQNEAQLEKSRLLSDRFSAERPKGSFSTLEIQRTEQGDSAMYLCASSILAGSAGGAQYFGPGTRLLVL.

The gene calls are TRBV5-1 and TRBJ1-3; a weak D match, TRBD1 (6 bases). V was cut by 0 bases and J by 0 bases, with 10 bases left in between. CDR3 length equals 16 residues. Germline loops: CDR1 SGHRS, CDR2 YFSETQ. CDR3 sequence (DNA): TGCGCCAGCAGCTTGGAGGGGGAGCTCTCTGGAAACACCATATATTTT. Its translation is CASSLEGELSGNTIYF. The full variable domain, in which reference TRBV5-1 and TRBJ1-3 provide the parts outside the CDR3, is KAGVTQTPRYLIKTRGQQVTLSCSPISGHRSVSWYQQTPGQGLQFLFEYFSETQRNKGNFPGRFSGRQFSNSRSEMNVSTLELGDSALYLCASSLEGELSGNTIYFGEGSWLTVV.

J is TRBJ2-2 and V is TRBV11-2; D is perhaps TRBD2 (6 bases). The CDR3 contains 17 residues. Trimming left V 6 bases short and J 8 bases short, with 25 bases between. From germline, CDR1 is SGHAT and CDR2 FQNNGV. CDR3 DNA: TGTGCCAGCAGTCGGTGGCAACTAGCCGGCGGGGATGGGGAGCTGTTTTTT. Its translation: CASSRWQLAGGDGELFF. The full variable domain, in which reference TRBV11-2 and TRBJ2-2 provide the parts outside the CDR3, is EAGVAQSPRYKIIEKRQSVAFWCNPISGHATLYWYQQILGQGPKLLIQFQNNGVVDDSQLPKDRFSAERLKGVDSTLKIQPAKLEDSAVYLCASSRWQLAGGDGELFFGEGSRLTVL.

The rearrangement links TRBV18 to TRBJ1-6; maybe TRBD1 (6 bases). The CDR3 is 16 amino acids. Trimming removed 6 bases from V and 0 bases from J, with 12 bases in between. The germline V gene encodes CDR1 KGHSH and CDR2 LQKENI. This CDR3 reads CASSLQGSSYNSPLHF. The CDR3 bases are TGTGCCAGCTCTCTGCAGGGGAGCTCCTATAATTCACCCCTCCACTTT.

This sequence joins TRBV18 and TRBJ2-5; 7 bases fit TRBD2. The V and J ends lost 3 bases and 2 bases, in that order; junction bases with no gene match: 6. CDR3 size: 15 residues. The germline gives CDR1 KGHSH, CDR2 LQKENI. CDR3 in DNA: TGTGCCAGCTCACCCGAGACTAGCCGACAAGAGACCCAGTACTTC. Its translation is CASSPETSRQETQYF.

V is TRBV28 and J is TRBJ1-5, with TRBD1 identical over 7 bases. Unmatched junction bases numbered 13, after V lost 10 bases and J lost 4 bases. The CDR3 extends over 15 amino acids. Germline V gene sequence: CDR1 MDHEN, CDR2 SYDVKM. The CDR3 is CATTRQGVGNQPQHF. The CDR3 nucleotides read TGTGCCACTACACGTCAGGGGGTGGGAAATCAGCCCCAGCATTTT. Using reference TRBV28 and TRBJ1-5 for the parts outside the CDR3, the full variable domain is DVKVTQSSRYLVKRTGEKVFLECVQDMDHENMFWYRQDPGLGLRLIYFSYDVKMKEKGDIPEGYSVSREKKERFSLILESASTNQTSMYLCATTRQGVGNQPQHFGDGTRLSIL.

This clone appeared once. This CDR3 reads CASSPQGDTGELFF. CDR3 DNA sequence: TGCGCCAGCAGCCCTCAGGGGGACACCGGGGAGCTGTTTTTT. This rearrangement joins TRBV4-1 to TRBJ2-2; TRBD1 matches 7 bases. The trim removed 4 bases at V and 3 bases at J, leaving 2 bases unmatched. The length of the CDR3 is 14 residues. Germline values: CDR1 MGHRA, CDR2 YSYEKL.

A single count supports this clone. This rearrangement joins TRBV28 to TRBJ1-2, with 7 bases that match TRBD1. The V gene's germline CDR1 is MDHEN and CDR2 SYDVKM. CDR3 length: 13 amino acids. V trimming: 4 bases; J trimming: 8 bases; junction bases outside the gene matches: 7. The CDR3 spells CASSSLRGFGYTF. The CDR3 region has the DNA TGTGCCAGCAGTTCACTCAGGGGGTTCGGCTACACCTTC.

The chain links TRBV2 to TRBJ2-2, with 8 bases fitting TRBD1. J lost 3 bases, V lost 6 bases, and 3 bases had no gene match. This CDR3 has 14 amino acids. Germline loops: CDR1 SNHLY, CDR2 FYNNEI. As DNA, the CDR3 is TGTGCCAGCAGGGAACAGGGGGACACCGGGGAGCTGTTTTTT. Its translation is CASREQGDTGELFF.

The V and J genes are TRBV11-3 and TRBJ1-1; TRBD1 might be the D (6 bases). CDR1 and CDR2 (germline): SGHNT, YENEEA. With 6 bases removed from V and 3 bases from J, the gap between germline ends came to 14 bases. The length of the CDR3 is 14 residues. The chain's CDR3 is CASRLTGLDTEAFF. CDR3 nucleotides: TGTGCCAGCAGGCTTACAGGGCTGGACACTGAAGCTTTCTTT.

This chain connects TRBV9 to TRBJ2-7; 7 nucleotides match TRBD2. CDR1 and CDR2 (germline): SGDLS, YYNGEE. Losses at the gene ends were 0 bases for V and 7 bases for J; bases not matched to a gene: 13. The CDR3 has 16 amino acids. In DNA form, the CDR3 reads TGTGCCAGCAGCGTAGCTGGAGGGACTAATTTAGAGGAGCAGTACTTC. Its translation: CASSVAGGTNLEEQYF.

In DNA form, the CDR3 reads TGCAGTGCTAGTGCGGGACTAGCGCTGAGCTCCTACGAGCAGTACTTC. Residues: CSASAGLALSSYEQYF. This sequence joins TRBV20-1 and TRBJ2-7, with TRBD2 matching over 10 bases. V lost 3 bases, J lost 0 bases, and 8 bases stayed unmatched. The CDR3 loop spans 16 amino acids. Per the germline V gene, CDR1 is DFQATT and CDR2 is SNEGSKA (reference sequence).

The chain is built from TRBV13 and TRBJ2-5; D is undetermined. Deletions cut 7 bases from V and 5 bases from J, with 8 bases between. The CDR3 extends over 11 amino acids. Germline V CDR1 and CDR2: PRHDT, FYEKMQ (reference sequence). Here the CDR3 DNA reads TGTGCCAGCAATTCTGTCGAGACCCAGTACTTC. This codes for CASNSVETQYF.

This rearrangement joins TRBV11-2 to TRBJ1-1; D is ambiguous. Germline V gene data show CDR1 as SGHAT and CDR2 as FQNNGV. Trimming stripped 4 bases from V and 3 bases from J, with 12 bases between. The CDR3 totals 14 residues. The CDR3, as DNA: TGTGCCAGCAGCTCTCGCCGGGGTTACACTGAAGCTTTCTTT. Translating it yields CASSSRRGYTEAFF.

The chain links TRBV12-3 or TRBV12-4 to TRBJ2-5; 8 nucleotides line up with TRBD2. The CDR3 loop spans 13 amino acids. Trimming removed 3 bases from V and 4 bases from J; junction bases left unmatched: 1. CDR3 in amino acids: CASSFLAGETQYF. CDR3 nucleotide sequence: TGTGCCAGCAGTTTCCTAGCGGGAGAGACCCAGTACTTC.

The chain joins TRBV27 to TRBJ1-5, with TRBD1 as a possible D gene (5 bases). Germline V gene data show CDR1 as MNHEY and CDR2 as SMNVEV (reference sequence). This CDR3 comprises 15 residues. Trimming left V 3 bases short and J 3 bases short, with 12 bases between. In DNA, the CDR3 is TGTGCCAGCAGTTTCAAAGGGGCCCTCAATCAGCCCCAGCATTTT. The encoded protein is CASSFKGALNQPQHF.

This clone was recorded only once. V is TRBV4-2 and J is TRBJ1-1; 8 bases map to TRBD1. Germline V lookup: CDR1 LGHNA, CDR2 YNFKEQ. The trim removed 6 bases at V and 1 base at J, leaving 10 bases unmatched. The CDR3 covers 16 residues. For the CDR3, the DNA is TGTGCCAGCAGAGCAGAGGCAGGGGGCGCGAACACTGAAGCTTTCTTT. This sequence encodes CASRAEAGGANTEAFF.

This sequence joins TRBV6-5 and TRBJ2-7; D might be TRBD1 (6 bases). V lost 6 bases and J lost 0, with 15 bases in between. Looked up from germline, CDR1 is MNHEY and CDR2 is SVGAGI. The CDR3 runs 15 residues. The CDR3 coding sequence is TGTGCCAGCAGCCGACATGGGGGCCCCTCCTACGAGCAGTACTTC. This gives the protein CASSRHGGPSYEQYF.